This T cell receptor (beta chain) was observed in a study of blood T cell repertoires in COVID-19 (dated by TCRdb to the early 2020s). About the study as a whole: Samples from collaborators originated in the United States, Italy and Spain and spanned both the acute and convalescent phases of COVID-19. Deeply sampled blood TCRbeta repertoires from subjects exposed to, actively infected with, or recovered from COVID-19 were included in the dataset. HLA class I and class II types, where available, came from metadata supplied by the sample provider rather than from assay-based typing. The material from the prospective study consisted of cDNA or gDNA derived from T cells, B-cell-depleted T cells, or PBMCs. The repertoires were released in a freely available public database intended as a resource for research on the immune response to SARS-CoV-2. Sample metadata almost always included a de-identified subject ID, COVID-19 status, age in years and sex. Samples came from the ongoing ImmuneRACE study (first 160 participants) plus 1,254 subjects from 6 global collaborators.

Looking up the germline V gene yields CDR1 SGHVS and CDR2 FNYEAQ. Trimming accounts for 4 bases at V and 3 bases at J, while the number of junction bases matched to no gene is 6. The CDR3, cysteine through phenylalanine, is 15 amino acids long. The read is trimmed to its CDR3 DNA, 45 bases read in frame from base 1. Overall study results and their limits: How much clinical and demographic metadata was included differed by source and by participant, and the metadata was provided uncurated.

The collaborating institutions used their own protocols to collect whole blood in K2EDTA tubes. Collaborator samples were shipped for TCRbeta analysis as frozen whole blood, isolated PBMCs, or DNA extracted from either sample type. Comments on this clone: Its binding antigen is unknown. The record has no base qualities; no much larger clone is one base away.

The immunoSEQ Assay, a bias-controlled multiplex PCR, was used to amplify TCRbeta CDR3 regions from genomic DNA. Processing in the source paper ran as follows. Within the assay, amplification of reference gene primers was used to estimate how many nucleated cells each sample contained. To quantify the absolute abundance of each unique TCRbeta CDR3 rearrangement, sequence reads were collapsed and filtered. For each sample, productive Simpson clonality was calculated as the square root of Simpson's diversity index over productive rearrangements. TCRdb retrieved this table from immuneACCESS and kept in-frame rearrangements only. Not all clones are present; in checked studies, unresolved V genes account for under half, and no reason is known for the remainder. D and trimming were read from the DNA, whereas the V and J calls and clone size are those reported in that table. This sample comprises over 100,000 clones, roughly 83% of them detected only once. Of the sample, 0.8% to 0.9% falls within the top ten clones.

The chain links TRBV7-6 with TRBJ2-7; 10 bases in between match TRBD2. The sample comprised peripheral blood. The clonotype was recovered from a woman in her sixties or seventies with acute or convalescent COVID-19. Here the CDR3 is given as CASSSSGSSHYEQYF. The sequenced DNA is TGTGCCAGCAGCTCTAGCGGGAGCAGCCACTACGAGCAGTACTTC.